This TCR beta chain was identified during a study of T cells after yellow fever vaccination. The V end lost 4 bases, the J end lost 6 bases, and 21 bases lay between the germline ends. The V gene's germline CDR1 is SGHVS and CDR2 FNYEAQ. The CDR3 is 17 residues long. TCRdb independently ran MiXCR on the 5' RACE reads; one entry per CDR3 protein. This table has 200,000 to 300,000 distinct CDR3 sequences, approximately 6.3% appearing once. This clonotype was seen repeatedly, ten times or more. The chain recombines TRBV7-6 with TRBJ2-2; D might be TRBD1 (5 bases). The sequence was obtained from a man in his thirties or forties who received the YFV17D yellow fever vaccine. The source was CD4+ T cells sorted from PBMCs, collected on the day of the yellow fever booster vaccination. Here the CDR3 DNA reads TGTGCCAGCAGCTCGCGAACAGGTCCCTACAGTTCCGGGGAGCTGTTTTTT. As protein: CASSSRTGPYSSGELFF. Looking up the rest from reference TRBV7-6 and TRBJ2-2 gives the full variable domain: GAGVSQSPRYKVTKRGQDVALRCDPISGHVSLYWYRQALGQGPEFLTYFNYEAQQDKSGLPNDRFSAERPEGSISTLTIQRTEQRDSAMYRCASSSRTGPYSSGELFFGEGSRLTVL.